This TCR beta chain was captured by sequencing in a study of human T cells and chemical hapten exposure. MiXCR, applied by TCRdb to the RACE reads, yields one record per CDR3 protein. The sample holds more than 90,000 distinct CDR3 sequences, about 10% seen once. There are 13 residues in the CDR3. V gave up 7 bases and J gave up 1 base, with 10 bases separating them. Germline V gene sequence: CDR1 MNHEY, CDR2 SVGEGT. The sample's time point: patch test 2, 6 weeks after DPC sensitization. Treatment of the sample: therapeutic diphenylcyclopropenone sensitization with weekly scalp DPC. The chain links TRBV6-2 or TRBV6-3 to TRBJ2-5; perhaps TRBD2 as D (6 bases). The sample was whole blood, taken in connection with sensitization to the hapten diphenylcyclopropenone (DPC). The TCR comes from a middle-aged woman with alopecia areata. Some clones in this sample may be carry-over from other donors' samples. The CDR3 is CASTHGGQETQYF. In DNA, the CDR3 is TGTGCCAGCACCCACGGGGGCCAAGAGACCCAGTACTTC.